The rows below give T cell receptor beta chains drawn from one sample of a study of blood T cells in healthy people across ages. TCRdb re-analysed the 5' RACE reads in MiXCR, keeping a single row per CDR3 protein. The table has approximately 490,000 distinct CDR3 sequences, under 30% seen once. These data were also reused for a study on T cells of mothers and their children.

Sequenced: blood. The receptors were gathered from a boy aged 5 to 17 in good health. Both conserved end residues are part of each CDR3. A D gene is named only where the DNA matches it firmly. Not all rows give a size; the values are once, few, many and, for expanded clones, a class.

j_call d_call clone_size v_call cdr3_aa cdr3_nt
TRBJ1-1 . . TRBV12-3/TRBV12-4 CASSLNRNTEAFF TGTGCCAGCAGTTTAAACAGGAACACTGAAGCTTTCTTT
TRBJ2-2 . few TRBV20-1 CSAREVASGLSFSGELFF TGCAGTGCTAGAGAAGTAGCGTCGGGACTTAGTTTCTCCGGGGAGCTGTTTTTT
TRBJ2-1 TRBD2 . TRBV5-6 CASSFTSAPYNEQFF TGTGCCAGCAGCTTCACTAGCGCACCCTACAATGAGCAGTTCTTC
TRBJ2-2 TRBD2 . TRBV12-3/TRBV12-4 CASSQRGNTGELFF TGTGCCAGCAGTCAGCGGGGGAACACCGGGGAGCTGTTTTTT
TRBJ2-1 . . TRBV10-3 CAIGPDNNEQFF TGTGCCATCGGACCCGACAACAATGAGCAGTTCTTC
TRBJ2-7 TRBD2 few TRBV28 CATGPIAGSGYEQYF TGCGCTACGGGGCCCATAGCGGGAAGCGGATACGAGCAGTACTTC
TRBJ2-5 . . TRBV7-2 CASSYRTGPGGTQYF TGTGCCAGCAGCTACAGGACAGGCCCGGGGGGGACCCAGTACTTC
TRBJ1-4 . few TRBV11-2 CASSLGDGEKLFF TGTGCCAGCAGCTTAGGGGACGGGGAAAAACTGTTTTTT
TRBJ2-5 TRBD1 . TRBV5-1 CASSFTGADQETQYF TGCGCCAGCAGCTTTACAGGGGCGGACCAAGAGACCCAGTACTTC
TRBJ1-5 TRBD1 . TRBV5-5 CASSSFWVQGANQPQHF TGTGCCAGCAGCTCCTTTTGGGTACAGGGGGCCAATCAGCCCCAGCATTTT
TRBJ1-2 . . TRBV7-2 CASSRGLHYGYTF TGTGCCAGCAGCCGGGGACTCCACTATGGCTACACCTTC
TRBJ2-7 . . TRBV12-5 CASGLYLQESTYEQYF TGTGCTAGTGGTTTGTACCTACAGGAATCTACCTACGAGCAGTACTTC
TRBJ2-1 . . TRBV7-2 CASSYRGRPTGNEQFF TGTGCCAGCAGCTACCGGGGTCGACCGACGGGCAATGAGCAGTTCTTC
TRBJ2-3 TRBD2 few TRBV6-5 CASSYRDGGADTQYF TGTGCCAGCAGTTACCGGGATGGGGGGGCAGATACGCAGTATTTT
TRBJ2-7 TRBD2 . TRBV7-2 CASSSPRGTYEQYF TGTGCCAGCAGCTCACCGCGGGGGACCTACGAGCAGTACTTC
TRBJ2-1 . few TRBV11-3 CASSLGEVYNEQFF TGTGCCAGCAGCTTGGGGGAGGTTTACAATGAGCAGTTCTTC
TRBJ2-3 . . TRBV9 CASGVEKQTDTQYF TGTGCCAGCGGCGTAGAAAAACAGACAGATACGCAGTATTTT
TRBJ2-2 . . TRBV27 CASRTSWGASWTGELFF TGTGCCAGCAGGACATCATGGGGCGCATCATGGACCGGGGAGTTGTTTTTT
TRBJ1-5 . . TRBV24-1 CATSDSRGLGQPQHF TGTGCCACCAGTGATTCTAGGGGACTCGGTCAGCCCCAGCATTTT
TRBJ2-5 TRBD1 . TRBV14 CASITRRTGQTQYF TGTGCCAGCATCACCCGTCGGACAGGGCAGACCCAGTACTTC
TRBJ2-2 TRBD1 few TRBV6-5 CASSYGQGSGELFF TGTGCCAGCAGTTACGGACAGGGTTCCGGGGAGCTGTTTTTT
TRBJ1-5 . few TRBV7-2 CASSLVATPDHQPQHF TGTGCCAGCAGCTTAGTCGCAACCCCGGATCATCAGCCCCAGCATTTT
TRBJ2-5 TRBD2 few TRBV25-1 CASTTSVETQYF TGTGCCAGCACGACTAGCGTGGAGACCCAGTACTTC
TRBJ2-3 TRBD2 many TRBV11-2 CASSLGASGSTDTQYF TGTGCCAGCAGCTTAGGGGCTAGCGGGAGCACAGATACGCAGTATTTT
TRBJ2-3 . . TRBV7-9 CASSPRGNTDTQYF TGTGCCAGCAGCCCCCGGGGCAACACAGATACGCAGTATTTT